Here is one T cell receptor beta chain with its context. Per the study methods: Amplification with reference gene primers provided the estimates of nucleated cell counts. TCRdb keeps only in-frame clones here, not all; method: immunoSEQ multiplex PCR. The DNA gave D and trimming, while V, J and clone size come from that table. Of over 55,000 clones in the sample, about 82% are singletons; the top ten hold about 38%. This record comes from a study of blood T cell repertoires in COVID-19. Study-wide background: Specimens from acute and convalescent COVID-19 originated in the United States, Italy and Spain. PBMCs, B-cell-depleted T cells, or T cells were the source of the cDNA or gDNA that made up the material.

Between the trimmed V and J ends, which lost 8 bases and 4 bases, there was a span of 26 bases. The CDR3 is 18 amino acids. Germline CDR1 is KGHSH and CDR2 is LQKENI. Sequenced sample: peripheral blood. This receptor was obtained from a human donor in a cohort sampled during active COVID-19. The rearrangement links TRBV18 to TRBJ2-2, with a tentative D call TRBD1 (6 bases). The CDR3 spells CASPTGNRALFPTGELFF. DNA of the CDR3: TGTGCCAGCCCTACCGGGAACAGGGCCCTCTTCCCCACCGGGGAGCTGTTTTTT.